Listed here is a single T cell receptor beta chain. Antigen specificity is unknown. Other nucleotide sequences from this sample produce the same CDR3. Described treatment: oral pan-JAK inhibitor, 5-10 mg twice daily. This sample was included in a study of CD8+ T cells in alopecia areata. Findings and caveats of the study: For patients receiving tofacitinib, scalp clonality and expanded CD8+ clones among the top 100 significantly decreased. Normal scalp showed lower clonality than lesional scalp, especially alopecia totalis/universalis. Unlike in mice, where it was clearer, TCR sharing across patients was less clear, possibly HLA-related.

Sequencing templates came from extracted RNA that was reverse transcribed into cDNA. Generated by immunoSEQ multiplex PCR, the TCRdb table keeps only in-frame clones and is missing some. The sample contains roughly 180,000 clones, about 60% of which appear only once. CDR1 is SGHRS and CDR2 is YFSETQ in the germline V gene. Trimming removed 0 bases from V and 0 bases from J; junction bases left unmatched: 2. There are 15 residues in the CDR3. The source is a human donor with alopecia areata. The gene calls are TRBV5-1 and TRBJ1-1; 7 positions match TRBD1. The sample in question was CD4+ T cells sorted from blood, obtained at week 4, from a patient treated with tofacitinib. CDR3 loop: CASSLAGGMNTEAFF. CDR3 coding DNA: TGCGCCAGCAGCTTGGCAGGGGGAATGAACACTGAAGCTTTCTTT.